Ten or more counts support the clone carrying this T cell receptor beta chain. TCRdb analysed the RT-PCR reads with MiXCR anew, one entry per CDR3 protein. The sample has hundreds of thousands of distinct CDR3 sequences; approximately 15% are singletons. The clonotype was recovered from a female donor in good health, serving as a healthy control. The material sequenced was memory CD4+ T cells from blood.

CDR3 region: CATSRDGRDSAYEQYF. The CDR3 nucleotides read TGTGCCACCAGCAGAGATGGGCGGGACAGTGCCTACGAGCAGTACTTC. The V call is TRBV15, the J call TRBJ2-7; maybe TRBD1 (7 bases). V was cut by 0 bases and J by 2 bases, with 14 bases left in between. Germline loops: CDR1 LNHNV, CDR2 YYDKDF (reference sequence). This CDR3 has 16 residues.